This T cell receptor beta chain appears in the sequencing data of a study of T cell responses to AZD1222 COVID-19 vaccine. As for the study in general: The analysis combined second doses at about 4 or about 12 weeks. Overall study findings and caveats: Regions 160-218 and 743-854 dominated among vaccine-associated CD4 TCRs spanning spike. Clonal diversity was possibly underestimated, and white British individuals and females predominated among donors. Variant regions that are unmutated are reportedly the target of nearly half of spike-specific TCRs.

Sequencing used immunoSEQ multiplex PCR; TCRdb keeps in-frame clones, though not all of them. The sample shows about 180,000 clones, around 88% of them seen only once. The CDR3 is made up of 14 amino acids. Germline CDR1 MGHRA, CDR2 YSYEKL. Trimming stripped 1 base from V and 5 bases from J, with 9 bases between. About this clone: The antigen remains unidentified.

V is TRBV4-1 and J is TRBJ2-1, with D unclear. Here the sequenced sample was peripheral blood, taken on day 0 of AZD1222 vaccination. The receptor was isolated from an adult in good health. The CDR3 loop reads CASSQVWRNNEQFF. The CDR3 nucleotides read TGCGCCAGCAGCCAAGTCTGGCGCAACAATGAGCAGTTCTTC.